One and the same sample provided the 8 T cell receptor beta chains below, sequenced in a study of blood T cell repertoires in COVID-19. Assay used: immunoSEQ multiplex PCR; TCRdb lists only in-frame clones, some missing. The sample includes roughly 500,000 clones, 85% to 90% of them seen just once. Sequencing was done on a sample of PBMCs or T cells enriched from blood (not recorded which). The receptors were sampled from a woman in her thirties or forties who had recovered from COVID-19.

This rearrangement joins TRBV7-9 to TRBJ2-7, with TRBD2 as a possible D gene (6 bases). Germline V gene lookup returns CDR1 SEHNR and CDR2 FQNEAQ (reference sequence). This CDR3 region has 13 residues. Deletions cut 8 bases from V and 2 bases from J, with 13 bases between. CDR3 sequence (DNA): TGTGCCAGCGAAACCTCGGGGGCCTACGAGCAGTACTTC. It specifies CASETSGAYEQYF.

The rearrangement links TRBV5-1 to TRBJ1-2; TRBD1 might be the D (5 bases). Trimming cost V 4 bases and J 13 bases, with 20 bases left between them. This CDR3 contains 13 residues. Germline V gene data show CDR1 as SGHRS and CDR2 as YFSETQ. CDR3 in amino acids: CASSQVGAGWATF. As DNA, the CDR3 is TGCGCCAGCAGCCAAGTCGGGGCGGGGTGGGCCACCTTC.

This sequence joins TRBV14 and TRBJ2-7; D gene unclear. Trimming took 1 base from V and 6 from J, leaving 4 bases between them. The CDR3 is made up of 11 amino acids. The germline V gene has CDR1 SGHDN and CDR2 FVKESK. CDR3 region: CASSQGAEQYF. CDR3 in DNA: TGTGCCAGCAGCCAAGGAGCCGAGCAGTACTTC.

The V and J genes are TRBV6-5 and TRBJ1-1; D is unclear. The CDR3 runs to 13 residues. Trimming pared 2 bases from V and 7 bases from J, leaving 11 bases between. The germline CDR1 and CDR2 sequences are MNHEY and SVGAGI. The CDR3 sequence: CASSYPTLGEAFF. The CDR3 bases are TGTGCCAGCAGTTACCCGACATTGGGTGAAGCTTTCTTT.

The genes are TRBV7-9 and TRBJ1-1; no definite D call. The V end lost 7 bases, the J end lost 0 bases, and 6 bases lay between the germline ends. The CDR3 spans 12 residues. Germline V lookup: CDR1 SEHNR, CDR2 FQNEAQ (reference sequence). The CDR3 spells CASILMNTEAFF. CDR3 nucleotides: TGTGCCAGCATACTCATGAACACTGAAGCTTTCTTT.

The J gene is TRBJ2-5, the V gene TRBV14, with 8 bases matching TRBD1. Per the germline V gene, CDR1 is SGHDN and CDR2 is FVKESK. CDR3 size: 13 residues. V shed 4 bases and J 5 bases; nucleotides not matched to a gene: 3. The CDR3 bases are TGTGCCAGCAGCCGGGGACAGGTGGAGACCCAGTACTTC. Translated: CASSRGQVETQYF.

The V gene is TRBV30, the J gene TRBJ2-7, with 7 bases fitting TRBD2. The V and J ends lost 0 bases and 0 bases, in that order; junction bases with no gene match: 5. The CDR3 is 15 residues long. Germline V gene lookup returns CDR1 GTSNPN and CDR2 SVGIG (reference sequence). The CDR3 coding sequence is TGTGCCTGGAGTGTAGTACTAGCGTACTCCTACGAGCAGTACTTC. This encodes CAWSVVLAYSYEQYF.

This clone was seen only once. The chain combines TRBV4-1 with TRBJ1-2; D is ambiguous. The germline V gene encodes CDR1 MGHRA and CDR2 YSYEKL. Trimming shortened V by 0 bases and J by 2 bases, and 13 bases separated the two germline ends. The CDR3 extends over 16 amino acids. This CDR3 reads CASSQDAGLRNYGYTF. In DNA, the CDR3 is TGCGCCAGCAGCCAAGATGCGGGGTTAAGGAACTATGGCTACACCTTC.